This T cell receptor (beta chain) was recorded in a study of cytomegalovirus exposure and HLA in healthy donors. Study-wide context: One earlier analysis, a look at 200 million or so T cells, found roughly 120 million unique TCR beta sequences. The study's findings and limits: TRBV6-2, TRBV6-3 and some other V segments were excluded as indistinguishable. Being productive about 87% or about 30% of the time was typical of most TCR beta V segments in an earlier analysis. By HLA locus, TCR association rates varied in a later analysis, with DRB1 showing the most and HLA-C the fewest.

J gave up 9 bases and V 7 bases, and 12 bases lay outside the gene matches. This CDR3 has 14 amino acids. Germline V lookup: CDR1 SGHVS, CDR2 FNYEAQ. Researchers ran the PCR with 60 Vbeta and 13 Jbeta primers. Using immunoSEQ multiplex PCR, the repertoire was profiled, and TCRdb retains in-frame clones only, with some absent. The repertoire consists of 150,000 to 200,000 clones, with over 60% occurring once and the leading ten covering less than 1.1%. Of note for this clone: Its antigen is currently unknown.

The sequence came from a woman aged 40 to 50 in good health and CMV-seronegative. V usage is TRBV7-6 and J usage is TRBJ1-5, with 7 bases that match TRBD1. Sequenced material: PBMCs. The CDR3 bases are TGTGCCAGCAAAAGCTTAATTAGGGACAGGCCCCAGCATTTT. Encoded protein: CASKSLIRDRPQHF.